The 5 T cell receptor beta chains below come from one sample, sequenced in a study of cytomegalovirus exposure and HLA in healthy donors. PCR used 60 Vbeta primers and 13 Jbeta primers. TCRdb keeps only in-frame clones here, not all; method: immunoSEQ multiplex PCR. The table lists 150,000 to 200,000 clones, 60% to 85% of them singletons. The sample consisted of PBMCs. These receptors came from a female donor in good health and CMV-seronegative.

The sample holds one count of this clone. V and J are TRBV6-5 and TRBJ2-7; TRBD1 is a possible D gene (6 bases). The CDR3 length is 13 residues. V dropped 6 bases and J dropped 2 bases, with 11 bases sitting between them. Per germline, CDR1 MNHEY and CDR2 SVGAGI. CDR3 loop: CASRMTGAYEQYF. CDR3 DNA: TGTGCCAGCAGAATGACAGGAGCCTACGAGCAGTACTTC.

This chain uses TRBV28 with TRBJ2-1; the D gene is possibly TRBD2 (6 bases). V was trimmed by 7 bases and J by 1 base, leaving 14 bases between them. In germline, CDR1 is MDHEN, CDR2 SYDVKM. This CDR3 has 15 residues. The CDR3 coding sequence is TGTGCCAGCATGGGGCGGGACCGGTCCTACAATGAGCAGTTCTTC. This translates into CASMGRDRSYNEQFF. The full variable domain, completed using reference TRBV28 and TRBJ2-1, is DVKVTQSSRYLVKRTGEKVFLECVQDMDHENMFWYRQDPGLGLRLIYFSYDVKMKEKGDIPEGYSVSREKKERFSLILESASTNQTSMYLCASMGRDRSYNEQFFGPGTRLTVL.

The J gene is TRBJ2-7, the V gene TRBV28, with 10 bases matching TRBD2. Looked up from germline, CDR1 is MDHEN and CDR2 is SYDVKM. Trimming took 2 bases from V and 0 from J; bases not matched to a gene: 4. This CDR3 region has 16 residues. The CDR3 sequence is CASSLLAGESSYEQYF. Written as DNA, the CDR3 is TGTGCCAGCAGTTTACTAGCGGGAGAGAGCTCCTACGAGCAGTACTTC.

This chain uses TRBV6-6 with TRBJ2-7; 9 bases align to TRBD2. This CDR3 region has 15 residues. The junction had 9 bases not matched to a gene; V was cut back by 5 bases and J by 4 bases. The germline V gene has CDR1 MNHNY and CDR2 SVGAGI (reference sequence). CDR3 sequence: CASSQTSGFLYEQYF. Here the CDR3 DNA reads TGTGCCAGCAGTCAGACTAGCGGATTCTTATACGAGCAGTACTTC.

CDR3 sequence reads: CASTWGGNQPQHF. The CDR3 nucleotides read TGTGCCAGTACCTGGGGGGGGAATCAGCCCCAGCATTTT. This chain joins TRBV19 and TRBJ1-5; D possibly corresponds to TRBD1 (5 bases). V lost 7 bases to trimming and J lost 4 bases, with 11 bases between them. This CDR3 has 13 amino acids. Germline lookup yields CDR1 LNHDA and CDR2 SQIVND (reference sequence).